These 26 T cell receptor beta chains share one sample of origin, sequenced in a study of radiation and T cells in renal cell carcinoma. Clones were sequenced by immunoSEQ multiplex PCR, and TCRdb holds only the in-frame ones, with some missing. The sample has around 100,000 clones; around 80% are singletons. Stated time point: blood 4 weeks post-SBRT, at nephrectomy. Indicated treatment: 15 Gy SBRT to primary tumor, nephrectomy 4 weeks later. This sample comprised blood, obtained from a patient whose treatment included radiotherapy and nephrectomy. The receptors were gathered from a man in his fifties or sixties with renal cell carcinoma.

The chain couples TRBV4-1 to TRBJ2-3; D is possibly TRBD1 or TRBD2 (5 bases each). Germline assignment: CDR1 MGHRA and CDR2 YSYEKL. Trimming pared 0 bases from V and 0 bases from J, leaving 10 bases between. This CDR3 has 16 amino acids. CDR3 protein: CASSQDWGGSTDTQYF. CDR3 coding DNA: TGCGCCAGCAGCCAAGATTGGGGCGGGAGCACAGATACGCAGTATTTT.

This clone occurred a few times. The chain couples TRBV18 to TRBJ2-5; D not resolved. From germline, CDR1 is KGHSH and CDR2 LQKENI. Between the trimmed V and J ends, which lost 8 bases and 3 bases, there was a span of 13 bases. This CDR3 is 13 amino acids long. The CDR3: CASAVLGEETQYF. As DNA, the CDR3 is TGTGCCAGCGCCGTTTTGGGTGAAGAGACCCAGTACTTC. Filled out from reference TRBV18 and TRBJ2-5, the complete variable domain reads NAGVMQNPRHLVRRRGQEARLRCSPMKGHSHVYWYRQLPEEGLKFMVYLQKENIIDESGMPKERFSAEFPKEGPSILRIQQVVRGDSAAYFCASAVLGEETQYFGPGTRLLVL.

This clone has a single count. The chain links TRBV5-5 to TRBJ1-1; no definite D call. The CDR3 sequence is 14 residues long. CDR1 is SGHKS, CDR2 YYEKEE, per germline (reference sequence). Trimming left V 0 bases short and J 6 bases short, with 12 bases between. CDR3 in DNA: TGTGCCAGCAGCTTGGCCATTGGGGTCGCTGAAGCTTTCTTT. Residues: CASSLAIGVAEAFF. The complete variable domain, with remaining parts taken from reference TRBV5-5 and TRBJ1-1, reads DAGVTQSPTHLIKTRGQQVTLRCSPISGHKSVSWYQQVLGQGPQFIFQYYEKEERGRGNFPDRFSARQFPNYSSELNVNALLLGDSALYLCASSLAIGVAEAFFGQGTRLTVV.

This clone showed up just once. The chain couples TRBV6-5 to TRBJ2-1; no clear D gene. V lost 5 bases and J 4 bases, leaving 9 bases between the germline ends. Per the germline V gene, CDR1 is MNHEY and CDR2 is SVGAGI. The CDR3 covers 13 residues. The CDR3 DNA follows: TGTGCCAGCAGTCGCGTGGCTTACAATGAGCAGTTCTTC. Its protein is CASSRVAYNEQFF.

This sequence joins TRBV5-5 and TRBJ1-2; 7 bases are shared with TRBD1. Looked up from germline, CDR1 is SGHKS and CDR2 is YYEKEE (reference sequence). With 0 bases clipped from V and 14 bases from J, the junction kept 7 bases outside the gene matches. The CDR3 has 12 residues. CDR3: CASSLAGQRETF. The CDR3 bases are TGTGCCAGCAGCTTGGCGGGACAGAGGGAAACCTTC.

This chain connects TRBV6-4 to TRBJ1-5, with unresolved D. The CDR3 extends over 12 amino acids. Germline-derived CDR1 and CDR2 are MRHNA and SNTAGT. V was shortened by 3 bases and J by 6 bases, with 6 bases between the two germline ends. The CDR3 coding sequence is TGTGCCAGCAGTGAATCGACTCAGCCCCAGCATTTT. Translated, it gives CASSESTQPQHF.

The J gene is TRBJ2-7, the V gene TRBV5-6; D tentatively reads TRBD1 or TRBD2 (6 bases each). V was pared by 0 bases and J by 2 bases, with 12 bases between. This CDR3 is built from 15 residues. CDR1 is SGHDT, CDR2 YYEEEE, per germline. In DNA, the CDR3 is TGTGCCAGCAGCTTGGACGGGGGCAACGCCTACGAGCAGTACTTC. Encoded protein: CASSLDGGNAYEQYF.

This clone was seen a few times. The chain combines TRBV12-5 with TRBJ2-1, with TRBD2 matching over 13 bases. Germline V gives CDR1 LGHNT, CDR2 FRNRAP. CDR3 length equals 14 residues. J lost 8 bases, V lost 3 bases, and 1 base had no gene match. The CDR3: CASGFGLAGDEQFF. CDR3 DNA: TGTGCTAGTGGTTTTGGACTAGCGGGAGATGAGCAGTTCTTC.

This clone has a handful of counts. In DNA, the CDR3 is TGTGCCAGCAGATTGGCAGGGGGGGGTTCTACGAGCAGTTCGAAGGGGCAGTACTTC. Translating gives CASRLAGGGSTSSSKGQYF. The rearrangement uses TRBV2 and TRBJ2-7; either TRBD1 or TRBD2 may fit D (7 bases each). V gave up 6 bases and J gave up 9 bases, with 36 bases separating them. The CDR3 has 19 amino acids. Germline V CDR1 and CDR2: SNHLY, FYNNEI.

V and J are TRBV25-1 and TRBJ2-7; 10 nucleotides match TRBD1. The CDR3 spans 15 residues. Trimming cost V 6 bases and J 2 bases; bases outside gene matches: 7. Germline V gives CDR1 MGHDK, CDR2 SYGVNS. The CDR3 sequence: CASSQGGTGAYEQYF. CDR3 sequence (DNA): TGTGCCAGCAGCCAAGGTGGGACAGGGGCCTACGAGCAGTACTTC.

Only one count was recorded for this clone. The chain is built from TRBV18 and TRBJ2-7; perhaps TRBD2 as D (6 bases). CDR1 is KGHSH and CDR2 is LQKENI in the germline V gene. This CDR3 is 17 amino acids long. V was cut by 2 bases and J by 0 bases, with 17 bases left in between. In nucleotides, the CDR3 is TGTGCCAGCTCACCATTCCGGCCAGGGAGGATCTCCTACGAGCAGTACTTC. Its translation is CASSPFRPGRISYEQYF.

The CDR3 is CASSLDLSDPQYF. CDR3 bases: TGTGCCAGCAGCTTAGATCTCTCGGATCCACAGTATTTT. The chain carries TRBV13 and TRBJ2-3; D not certain. CDR1 and CDR2 (germline): PRHDT, FYEKMQ (reference sequence). Trimming removed 1 base at V and 12 bases at J, with 14 bases between. The CDR3 consists of 13 residues.

The rearrangement uses TRBV6-5 and TRBJ1-1; D unresolved. The CDR3 covers 12 residues. Trimming cost V 5 bases and J 6 bases, with 10 bases left between them. Looked up from germline, CDR1 is MNHEY and CDR2 is SVGAGI. The CDR3 region has the DNA TGTGCCAGCAGTCCTACATGGGCTGAAGCTTTCTTT. Residues: CASSPTWAEAFF.

The chain joins TRBV5-5 to TRBJ2-1; maybe TRBD1 (6 bases). Trimming took 4 bases from V and 4 from J, leaving 18 bases between them. The CDR3 loop spans 16 amino acids. CDR1 is SGHKS, CDR2 YYEKEE, per germline (reference sequence). The CDR3 is CASSLSPGQAYNEQFF. CDR3 bases: TGTGCCAGCAGCCTCTCCCCGGGACAAGCGTACAATGAGCAGTTCTTC.

J is TRBJ2-2 and V is TRBV2; D is unclear. V lost 4 bases and J 3 bases, leaving 3 bases between the germline ends. The CDR3 extends over 12 amino acids. Germline V gene lookup returns CDR1 SNHLY and CDR2 FYNNEI. The CDR3 here is CASSGHTGELFF. The CDR3 DNA follows: TGTGCCAGCAGTGGTCACACCGGGGAGCTGTTTTTT.

V is TRBV6-1 and J is TRBJ1-2; tentative D call: TRBD1 (6 bases). V was shortened by 2 bases and J by 2 bases, with 15 bases between the two germline ends. The CDR3 consists of 16 residues. Germline CDR1 is MNHNS and CDR2 is SASEGT. CDR3: CASSERAARGNYGYTF. The CDR3 nucleotides read TGTGCCAGCAGTGAACGGGCAGCCAGGGGAAACTATGGCTACACCTTC.

Only a few counts were recorded for this clone. J is TRBJ1-5 and V is TRBV19; D gene ambiguous. This CDR3 spans 12 amino acids. V dropped 8 bases and J dropped 2 bases, with 7 bases sitting between them. Per germline, CDR1 LNHDA and CDR2 SQIVND (reference sequence). This chain's CDR3 is CASCWGNQPQHF. Here the CDR3 DNA reads TGTGCCAGTTGTTGGGGCAATCAGCCCCAGCATTTT. Looking up the rest from reference TRBV19 and TRBJ1-5 gives the full variable domain: DGGITQSPKYLFRKEGQNVTLSCEQNLNHDAMYWYRQDPGQGLRLIYYSQIVNDFQKGDIAEGYSVSREKKESFPLTVTSAQKNPTAFYLCASCWGNQPQHFGDGTRLSIL.

This clone was detected a few times. The genes are TRBV29-1 and TRBJ1-1; D uncertain. The germline CDR1 and CDR2 sequences are SQVTM and ANQGSEA. The CDR3 runs 13 residues. V lost 6 bases and J 5 bases, leaving 16 bases between the germline ends. This CDR3 reads CSVAHRGGTEAFF. The CDR3 DNA is TGCAGCGTGGCCCACAGAGGTGGTACTGAAGCTTTCTTT.

The chain links TRBV6-1 to TRBJ2-3, with TRBD2 matching 8 bases. The CDR3 sequence is 13 residues long. V was pared by 2 bases and J by 5 bases, with 0 bases of the junction left unmatched. CDR1 is MNHNS, CDR2 SASEGT, per germline. The CDR3 loop reads CASSETSGDTQYF. The CDR3 region has the DNA TGTGCCAGCAGTGAAACTAGCGGAGATACGCAGTATTTT.

In its sample, this clone was seen once. The gene calls are TRBV7-9 and TRBJ2-3; 12 bases line up with TRBD2. The CDR3 sequence is 16 residues long. Trimming removed 4 bases from V and 0 bases from J; junction bases left unmatched: 2. Germline CDR1 SEHNR, CDR2 FQNEAQ (reference sequence). This CDR3 is CASSSSGRASTDTQYF. The CDR3, as DNA: TGTGCCAGCAGCTCTAGCGGGAGGGCTAGCACAGATACGCAGTATTTT. The whole variable domain, remainder taken from reference TRBV7-9 and TRBJ2-3, is DTGVSQNPRHKITKRGQNVTFRCDPISEHNRLYWYRQTLGQGPEFLTYFQNEAQLEKSRLLSDRFSAERPKGSFSTLEIQRTEQGDSAMYLCASSSSGRASTDTQYFGPGTRLTVL.

On this clone: The same CDR3 also results from other DNA sequences found in this sample. The chain has TRBV5-6 and TRBJ2-7; 7 positions agree with TRBD2. V lost 3 bases and J lost 4; bases outside the gene matches: 1. CDR1 is SGHDT, CDR2 YYEEEE, per germline. This CDR3 is built from 12 residues. The CDR3 sequence: CASSWEGYEQYF. Here the CDR3 DNA reads TGTGCCAGCAGCTGGGAGGGGTACGAGCAGTACTTC.

The V gene is TRBV30, the J gene TRBJ2-3, with 12 bases fitting TRBD2. Trimming at V came to 4 bases and at J to 4 bases, leaving 12 bases not matched to a gene. The CDR3 consists of 17 residues. Germline lookup yields CDR1 GTSNPN and CDR2 SVGIG (reference sequence). CDR3 coding DNA: TGTGCCTGGACCCTAGGATCCGGACTAGCGGGACCAGATACGCAGTATTTT. This translates into CAWTLGSGLAGPDTQYF.

The chain carries TRBV19 and TRBJ2-5, with 11 bases fitting TRBD2. The CDR3 consists of 16 residues. With V trimmed by 8 bases and J by 0 bases, 8 bases remained unmatched. Germline-derived CDR1 and CDR2 are LNHDA and SQIVND (reference sequence). CDR3: CASALAGGMYQETQYF. The CDR3 nucleotides read TGTGCCAGTGCATTAGCGGGAGGGATGTACCAAGAGACCCAGTACTTC.

The rearrangement uses TRBV4-1 and TRBJ2-3; 8 nucleotides match TRBD1. The V and J ends lost 3 bases and 3 bases, in that order; junction bases with no gene match: 11. This CDR3 spans 17 amino acids. The germline CDR1 and CDR2 sequences are MGHRA and YSYEKL. The CDR3 spells CASSHPRQGWATDTQYF. In DNA form, the CDR3 reads TGCGCCAGCAGCCATCCTAGACAGGGGTGGGCGACAGATACGCAGTATTTT.

The chain combines TRBV5-6 with TRBJ2-2; 10 positions match TRBD1. The length of the CDR3 is 15 residues. Unmatched junction bases numbered 5, after V lost 4 bases and J lost 5 bases. Per the germline V gene, CDR1 is SGHDT and CDR2 is YYEEEE. CDR3 amino acids: CASSETGGGTGELFF. Written as DNA, the CDR3 is TGTGCCAGCAGCGAGACAGGGGGCGGGACCGGGGAGCTGTTTTTT.

Worth noting for this clone: At one of its ends the junction is not consistent with the germline gene, which may arise from a read error. The V and J genes are TRBV5-1 and TRBJ1-4, with 8 bases matching TRBD1. Germline loops: CDR1 SGHRS, CDR2 YFSETQ. The CDR3 is made up of 14 amino acids. CDR3 coding DNA: TGCGCCGGCAGCGCTGGGACAGGAAATGAAAAACTGTTTTTT. The encoded protein is CAGSAGTGNEKLFF. Variable domain in full (rest from reference TRBV5-1 and TRBJ1-4): KAGVTQTPRYLIKTRGQQVTLSCSPISGHRSVSWYQQTPGQGLQFLFEYFSETQRNKGNFPGRFSGRQFSNSRSEMNVSTLELGDSALYLCAGSAGTGNEKLFFGSGTQLSVL.